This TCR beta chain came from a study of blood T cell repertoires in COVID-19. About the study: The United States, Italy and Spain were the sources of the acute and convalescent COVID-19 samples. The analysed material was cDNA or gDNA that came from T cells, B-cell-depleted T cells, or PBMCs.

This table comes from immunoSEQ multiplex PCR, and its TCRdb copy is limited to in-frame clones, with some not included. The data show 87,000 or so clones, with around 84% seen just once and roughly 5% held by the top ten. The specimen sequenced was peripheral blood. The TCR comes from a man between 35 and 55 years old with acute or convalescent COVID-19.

CDR3 protein: CASSLEAGGGSYEQYF. CDR3 in DNA: TGCGCCAGCAGCTTGGAGGCAGGGGGCGGCTCCTACGAGCAGTACTTC. The chain employs TRBV5-1 and TRBJ2-7; 8 bases align to TRBD1. The CDR3 spans 16 residues. The germline V gene encodes CDR1 SGHRS and CDR2 YFSETQ. Trimming took 0 bases from V and 0 from J; bases not matched to a gene: 5.